This TCR beta chain comes out of a study of cytomegalovirus exposure and HLA in healthy donors. About the study: Earlier sequencing of about 200 million T cells yielded roughly 100 million unique TCR beta sequences.

Per the germline V gene, CDR1 is SGHVS and CDR2 is FNYEAQ. The CDR3 runs to 14 residues. Trimming cost V 6 bases and J 5 bases, with 16 bases left between them. Each donor was healthy, and each was a bone marrow donor. Study conclusions and caveats: As a later analysis showed, a missense DCLRE1C variant was linked to trimming of TCR beta V- and J-genes. Later analysis identified several of the most significant clusters that appeared linked to common viral pathogens.

There are a few counts of this clone. The antigen remains unidentified. 60 Vbeta and 13 Jbeta primers were used in PCR. Only in-frame clones appear in the TCRdb table, and some are missing; sequencing was by immunoSEQ multiplex PCR. The repertoire holds roughly 190,000 clones, over 70% seen once, with over 3.5% in the top ten. The receptor comes from a man aged 50-60 years in good health and CMV-seronegative. The sample consisted of PBMCs. The chain links TRBV7-6 to TRBJ2-5, with a weak D call TRBD1 (5 bases). The CDR3 protein is CASSPGISGETQYF. The CDR3 DNA follows: TGTGCCAGCAGTCCAGGGATTTCTGGGGAGACCCAGTACTTC.